Listed below are T cell receptor beta chains from one sample, sequenced in a study of PD-L1 blockade in urothelial cancer. Sequencing was performed with immunoSEQ multiplex PCR; in TCRdb, only in-frame clones are kept and a portion is missing. The table shows more than 40,000 clones, with approximately 83% occurring only once. Sequencing used PBMCs, obtained around atezolizumab (anti-PD-L1) treatment. The receptors here all came from a man aged 60 to 69 with urothelial cancer. Both conserved end residues are part of each CDR3. D genes are given only for firm matches. Only part of the rows carry a size: once, few, many, or a class if the clone is expanded.

DNA,CDR3,D,J,size,V
TGCGCCAGCAGCTTTACAGGGGAAGGCTATGGCTACACCTTC,CASSFTGEGYGYTF,TRBD1,TRBJ1-2,NA,TRBV5-1
TGTGCCATCAGTGAGTCTGTTGGACAGGGAAATCAGCCCCAGCATTTT,CAISESVGQGNQPQHF,TRBD1,TRBJ1-5,NA,TRBV10-3
TGTGCCAGCAGCTTTAGCGGGGAGACAGATACGCAGTATTTT,CASSFSGETDTQYF,TRBD2,TRBJ2-3,once,TRBV7-2
TGTGCCAGCAGTGAGACAGGGTCGAACACTGAAGCTTTCTTT,CASSETGSNTEAFF,TRBD1,TRBJ1-1,NA,TRBV2
TGTGCCAGCAGCAGAGAGAGAACAGCTAATGAAAAACTGTTTTTT,CASSRERTANEKLFF,NA,TRBJ1-4,few,TRBV21-1
TGTGCCAGTACCGACACCCCAGGGGAGACCCAGTACTTC,CASTDTPGETQYF,NA,TRBJ2-5,NA,TRBV19
TGTGCCAGCTCCCAGGGAAGTTCCTACGAGCAGTACTTC,CASSQGSSYEQYF,NA,TRBJ2-7,NA,TRBV27
TGCGCCAGCAGCCGGGCCGGGACTAGCGTGGATACGCAGTATTTT,CASSRAGTSVDTQYF,TRBD2,TRBJ2-3,NA,TRBV4-1
TGTGCCAGCACCAGGACAGGGTCGAGAGAGCAGTACTTC,CASTRTGSREQYF,TRBD1,TRBJ2-7,NA,TRBV5-8
TGTGCCAGCAGCGCCGACAGAACCATGAACACTGAAGCTTTCTTT,CASSADRTMNTEAFF,NA,TRBJ1-1,NA,TRBV5-4
TGTGCCAGCAGTGAATCACTCCACTACGAGCAGTACTTC,CASSESLHYEQYF,NA,TRBJ2-7,NA,TRBV6-4
TGTGCCAGCTCCCCACCGGCGGGGTATGGCTACACCTTC,CASSPPAGYGYTF,NA,TRBJ1-2,NA,TRBV18
TGTGCCAGCAGTCCCAGGGGATGGTGGACCCAGTACTTC,CASSPRGWWTQYF,NA,TRBJ2-5,NA,TRBV14
TGTGCCAGCAGCCACTCATGGAGGGAAGAAGTCGCCAACGTCCTGACTTTC,CASSHSWREEVANVLTF,NA,TRBJ2-6,once,TRBV7-9
TGTGCCAGCAGTCAGCTTAGCGGGGGGGAAGATACGCAGTATTTT,CASSQLSGGEDTQYF,TRBD2,TRBJ2-3,NA,TRBV28
TGCAGCGTTAACACAGGGGCAGAGACCCAGTACTTC,CSVNTGAETQYF,TRBD1,TRBJ2-5,NA,TRBV29-1
TGTGCCAGCAGCTGGGGACAGGGGAGGGGTTCTAGCACTGAAGCTTTCTTT,CASSWGQGRGSSTEAFF,TRBD1,TRBJ1-1,NA,TRBV5-6
TGTGCCAGCAGCACACGGGGGGGCTCCTACAATGAGCAGTTCTTC,CASSTRGGSYNEQFF,TRBD2,TRBJ2-1,NA,TRBV11-2
TGCGCCAGCAGCAGAAATACAGGGGACCAAGGCGTCCTGACTTTC,CASSRNTGDQGVLTF,TRBD1,TRBJ2-6,NA,TRBV5-1
TGTGCCAGCAGCGCCGGGACAGGGTACTACCAAGAGACCCAGTACTTC,CASSAGTGYYQETQYF,TRBD1,TRBJ2-5,NA,TRBV5-6
TGCAGCGTTTATGGGGGGGTGACCGGGGAGCTGTTTTTT,CSVYGGVTGELFF,TRBD2,TRBJ2-2,NA,TRBV29-1
TGTGCCAGCAGCGTTTTTTATGGGGACAGGGTGAATGAGCAGTTCTTC,CASSVFYGDRVNEQFF,TRBD1,TRBJ2-1,few,TRBV9
TGTGCCAGCAGCCAGGACTACGCAGGGACCTATGGCTACACCTTC,CASSQDYAGTYGYTF,NA,TRBJ1-2,once,TRBV5-4
TGTGCCAGCAGCTTAGACGGCAGGGAGGATGAGCAGTTCTTC,CASSLDGREDEQFF,NA,TRBJ2-1,NA,TRBV7-9
TGTGCCAGCAGTTTAAGACAGTTGAACACTGAAGCTTTCTTT,CASSLRQLNTEAFF,NA,TRBJ1-1,NA,TRBV28
TGTGCCAGCAAGGGCAGGGGAAATTCACCCCTCCACTTT,CASKGRGNSPLHF,NA,TRBJ1-6,NA,TRBV19
TGTGCCAGCAGTCCCGGGACAGCAAGAAACACCATATATTTT,CASSPGTARNTIYF,TRBD1,TRBJ1-3,NA,TRBV28
TGTGCCTGGAGTTTCTTGGACAGGGGAGGAGAGGATTCACCCCTCCACTTT,CAWSFLDRGGEDSPLHF,TRBD1,TRBJ1-6,NA,TRBV30
TGTGCCAGCAGCTTCGCGGGGTCCTATGGCTACACCTTC,CASSFAGSYGYTF,NA,TRBJ1-2,NA,TRBV7-6
TGTGCCAGCAGTTTCCAGGGGGCCATCTACGAGCAGTACTTC,CASSFQGAIYEQYF,TRBD1,TRBJ2-7,NA,TRBV28
TGTGCCAGCAGCAAAGCTGAGAAGAACACTGAAGCTTTCTTT,CASSKAEKNTEAFF,NA,TRBJ1-1,once,TRBV21-1
TGTGCCAGCAGTTTATCCCGGGACAGAGGCAATCAGCCCCAGCATTTT,CASSLSRDRGNQPQHF,TRBD1,TRBJ1-5,NA,TRBV27
TGTGCCAGCAGTCCCTGGACAGGGGGCGTGGACGAGCAGTACTTC,CASSPWTGGVDEQYF,TRBD1,TRBJ2-7,NA,TRBV27
TGTGCCAGCAGCTTTGCTAGCGGGGGCCTACTTTCCTACAATGAGCAGTTCTTC,CASSFASGGLLSYNEQFF,TRBD2,TRBJ2-1,NA,TRBV9
TGTGCCAGCAGGGTACAGGGAGATCAGCCCCAGCATTTT,CASRVQGDQPQHF,NA,TRBJ1-5,NA,TRBV6-1
TGTGCCAGCAGCTTATCTAGCGGGGGGGCCGGGACCGGGGAGCTGTTTTTT,CASSLSSGGAGTGELFF,TRBD2,TRBJ2-2,NA,TRBV7-2
TGTGCCAGCAGCCCGGGAGTAGCGGGAAGGGTGGCAGAGACCCAGTACTTC,CASSPGVAGRVAETQYF,TRBD2,TRBJ2-5,NA,TRBV27
TGTGCCAGCAGTTTCTCGATAGCAGCTGGGGAGCTGTTTTTT,CASSFSIAAGELFF,NA,TRBJ2-2,once,TRBV27
TGTGCCACCAGCAGAGATCACAGGGGGGAAGCTTTCTTT,CATSRDHRGEAFF,TRBD1,TRBJ1-1,NA,TRBV15
TGTGCTAGTGGTTTGGTACTAAGTCCCATGAACCGGCTAGGCAATCAGCCCCAGCATTTT,CASGLVLSPMNRLGNQPQHF,NA,TRBJ1-5,NA,TRBV12-5
TGTGCCAGCAGTGTAGGAGGACAGAATCAGCCCCAGCATTTT,CASSVGGQNQPQHF,NA,TRBJ1-5,NA,TRBV2
TGTGCCAGCAGTGCGCCGGGACAGGGCCACGAGCAGTACTTC,CASSAPGQGHEQYF,TRBD1,TRBJ2-7,NA,TRBV28
TGTGCCAGCAGTCCCCACGGGACAGGGCTCTACGAGCAGTACTTC,CASSPHGTGLYEQYF,TRBD1,TRBJ2-7,NA,TRBV25-1
TGTGCCAGCAGTCTCCAGGGATCCCAAGAGACCCAGTACTTC,CASSLQGSQETQYF,NA,TRBJ2-5,NA,TRBV5-4
TGTGCCAGCAGCAAGACAGCGAGAGCGCTTGAGAACACTGAAGCTTTCTTT,CASSKTARALENTEAFF,NA,TRBJ1-1,NA,TRBV5-7
TGCGCCAGCAGCTGGGGGGACAGACACTCCTACAATGAGCAGTTCTTC,CASSWGDRHSYNEQFF,NA,TRBJ2-1,NA,TRBV5-1
TGTGCCAGCAGCAACACCGGGACAGGTGGTGAAAAACTGTTTTTT,CASSNTGTGGEKLFF,TRBD1,TRBJ1-4,NA,TRBV25-1
TGTGCCGCCGAAACAGGGTACTACAATGAGCAGTTCTTC,CAAETGYYNEQFF,NA,TRBJ2-1,NA,TRBV30
TGCGCCAGCAGTCGGCGACAGCCCTCCTCCTACGAGCAGTACTTC,CASSRRQPSSYEQYF,NA,TRBJ2-7,few,TRBV23-1
TGCGCCAGCAGCCCAGTGGAGGGAGGCATTCAGTACTTC,CASSPVEGGIQYF,NA,TRBJ2-4,NA,TRBV5-1
TGTGCCAGCAGGAGGACTGACACCGGGGAGCTGTTTTTT,CASRRTDTGELFF,NA,TRBJ2-2,NA,TRBV11-2
TGTGCCAGCAGTGGGACAGGGGAGGCATGGGAGCAGTTCTTC,CASSGTGEAWEQFF,TRBD1,TRBJ2-1,NA,TRBV6-6
TGCGCCAGCAGTCAGGGGAGAAGGGGACATATGAACACTGAAGCTTTCTTT,CASSQGRRGHMNTEAFF,NA,TRBJ1-1,NA,TRBV23-1
TGTGCCAGCAGCCGAGGAACCGGGGGGTACGAGCAGTACTTC,CASSRGTGGYEQYF,TRBD2,TRBJ2-7,NA,TRBV9
TGTGCCAGCAGCAGCGGGACCGGGGACGATCAGCCCCAGCATTTT,CASSSGTGDDQPQHF,NA,TRBJ1-5,NA,TRBV5-6